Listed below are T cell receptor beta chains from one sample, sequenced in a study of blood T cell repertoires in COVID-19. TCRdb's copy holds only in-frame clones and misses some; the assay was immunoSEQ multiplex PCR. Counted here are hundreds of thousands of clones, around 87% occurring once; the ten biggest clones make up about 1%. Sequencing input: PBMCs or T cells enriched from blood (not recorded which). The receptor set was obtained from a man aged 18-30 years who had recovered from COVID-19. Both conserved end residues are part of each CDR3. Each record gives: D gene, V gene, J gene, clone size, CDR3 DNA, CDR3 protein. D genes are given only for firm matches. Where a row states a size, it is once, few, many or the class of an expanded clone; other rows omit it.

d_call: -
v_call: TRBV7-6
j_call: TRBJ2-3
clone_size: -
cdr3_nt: TGTGCCAGCAGCTTAGCAGACGCGGACACAGATACGCAGTATTTT
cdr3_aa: CASSLADADTDTQYF

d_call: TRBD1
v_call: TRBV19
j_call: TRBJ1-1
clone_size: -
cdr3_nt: TGTGCCAGTAGTCCCCTGACAGGGGGCCCCACTGAAGCTTTCTTT
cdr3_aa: CASSPLTGGPTEAFF

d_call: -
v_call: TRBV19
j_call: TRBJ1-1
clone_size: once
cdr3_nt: TGTGCCAGTGGGGGCCCCGGGAGGGGAGCTTTCTTT
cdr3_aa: CASGGPGRGAFF

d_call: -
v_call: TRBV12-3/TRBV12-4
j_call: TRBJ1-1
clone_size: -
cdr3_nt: TGTGCCAGCACCATACAGGGGAACACTGAAGCTTTCTTT
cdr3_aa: CASTIQGNTEAFF

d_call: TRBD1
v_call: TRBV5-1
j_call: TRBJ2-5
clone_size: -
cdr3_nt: TGCGCCAGCAGCTTTAGACAGGGGGGAATTCAAGAGACCCAGTACTTC
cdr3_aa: CASSFRQGGIQETQYF

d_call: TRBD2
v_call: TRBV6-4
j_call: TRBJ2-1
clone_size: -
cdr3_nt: TGTGCCAGCAGTGACTCAGAAGCGGGGGGTTTCAATGAGCAGTTCTTC
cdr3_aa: CASSDSEAGGFNEQFF

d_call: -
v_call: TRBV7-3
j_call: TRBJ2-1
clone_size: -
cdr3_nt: TGTGCCAGCAGCCTCCTGGGAGGCTCCTACAATGAGCAGTTCTTC
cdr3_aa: CASSLLGGSYNEQFF

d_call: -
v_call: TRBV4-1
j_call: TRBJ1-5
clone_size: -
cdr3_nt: TGCGCCAGCAGCCTATCCCTAAATCAGCCCCAGCATTTT
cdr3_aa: CASSLSLNQPQHF

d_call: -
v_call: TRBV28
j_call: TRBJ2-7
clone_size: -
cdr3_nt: TGTGCCACCACCCGGGACACGGACCACGAGCAGTACTTC
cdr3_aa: CATTRDTDHEQYF

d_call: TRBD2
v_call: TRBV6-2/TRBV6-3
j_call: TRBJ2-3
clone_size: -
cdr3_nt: TGTGCCAGCAGTTACTCGCCCCGACTAGCGGGATTCACAGATACGCAGTATTTT
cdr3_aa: CASSYSPRLAGFTDTQYF

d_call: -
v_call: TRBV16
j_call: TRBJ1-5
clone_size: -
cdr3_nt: TGTGCCAGCAGCCAGGCAGGCGCTAATCAGCCCCAGCATTTT
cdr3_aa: CASSQAGANQPQHF

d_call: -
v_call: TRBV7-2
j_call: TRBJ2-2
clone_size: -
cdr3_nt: TGTGCCAGCAGCTTAGCTGCCAGAATTAACACCGGGGAGCTGTTTTTT
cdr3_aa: CASSLAARINTGELFF

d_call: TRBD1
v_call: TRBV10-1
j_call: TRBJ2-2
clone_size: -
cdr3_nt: TGCGCCAGCAGTGAGGGACAGGGGACAGGGGAGCTGTTTTTT
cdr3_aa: CASSEGQGTGELFF

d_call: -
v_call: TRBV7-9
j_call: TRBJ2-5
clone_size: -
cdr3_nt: TGTGCCAGCAGCTTAGAACCTAAGACCCAGTACTTC
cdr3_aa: CASSLEPKTQYF

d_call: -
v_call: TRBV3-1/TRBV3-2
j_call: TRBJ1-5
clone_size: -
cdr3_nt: TGTGCCAGCAGCCAAGATAGATATCAGCCCCAGCATTTT
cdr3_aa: CASSQDRYQPQHF

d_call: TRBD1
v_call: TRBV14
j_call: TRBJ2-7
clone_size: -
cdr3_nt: TGTGCCAGCAGCCAGGGACAGGGGGTTTGGTACGAGCAGTACTTC
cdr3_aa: CASSQGQGVWYEQYF

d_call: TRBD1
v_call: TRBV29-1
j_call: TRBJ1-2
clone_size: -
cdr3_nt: TGCAGCGCCTGGGACAGGGGAATCTACACCTTC
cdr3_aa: CSAWDRGIYTF

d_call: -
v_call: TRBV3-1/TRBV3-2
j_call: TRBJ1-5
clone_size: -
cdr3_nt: TGTGCCAGCAGCCAAGGGACAACGAATCAGCCCCAGCATTTT
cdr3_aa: CASSQGTTNQPQHF

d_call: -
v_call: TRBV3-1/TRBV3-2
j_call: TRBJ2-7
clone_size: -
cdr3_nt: TGTGCCAGCAGCCCCTCCTCTTCAGGGGTCGAGCAGTACTTC
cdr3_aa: CASSPSSSGVEQYF

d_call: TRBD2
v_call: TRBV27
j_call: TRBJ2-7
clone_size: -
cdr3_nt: TGTGCCAGCAGTAGTAGCGGGAGGTGGTACGAGCAGTACTTC
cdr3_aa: CASSSSGRWYEQYF

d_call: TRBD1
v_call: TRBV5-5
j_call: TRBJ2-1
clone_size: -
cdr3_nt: TGTGCCAGCAGCCTGCACCGACAGGGGGTATACAATGAGCAGTTCTTC
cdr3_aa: CASSLHRQGVYNEQFF

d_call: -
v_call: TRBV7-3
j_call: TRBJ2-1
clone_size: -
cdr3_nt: TGTGCCAGCAGCACCGACTCCGGTACAGGGAGGTTCTTC
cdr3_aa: CASSTDSGTGRFF

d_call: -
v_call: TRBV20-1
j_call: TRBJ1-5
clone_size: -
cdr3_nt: TGCAGTGCTAGTAACAGGGATAGCAATCAGCCCCAGCATTTT
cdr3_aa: CSASNRDSNQPQHF

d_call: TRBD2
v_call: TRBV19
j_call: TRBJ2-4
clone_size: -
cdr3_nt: TGTGCCAGTAGTCCCGGACTAGCGGGAAGTTTACTAGCCAAAAACATTCAGTACTTC
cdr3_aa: CASSPGLAGSLLAKNIQYF

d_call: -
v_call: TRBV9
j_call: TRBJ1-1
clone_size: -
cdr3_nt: TGTGCCAGCAGTGCACAGGGTATGAACACTGAAGCTTTCTTT
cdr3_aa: CASSAQGMNTEAFF

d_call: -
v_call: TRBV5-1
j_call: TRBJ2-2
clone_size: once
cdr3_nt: TGCGCCAGCAGCTTATATCCAGGGACGAACACCGGGGAGCTGTTTTTT
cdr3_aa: CASSLYPGTNTGELFF

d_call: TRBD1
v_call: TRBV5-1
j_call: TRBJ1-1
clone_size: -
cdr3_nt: TGCGCCAGCAGCGTACAGGGGGCAGGCACTGAAGCTTTCTTT
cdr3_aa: CASSVQGAGTEAFF

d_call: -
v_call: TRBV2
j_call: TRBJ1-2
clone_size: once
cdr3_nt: TGTGCCAACGCGGGCCCCCCGTATGGCTACACCTTC
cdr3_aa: CANAGPPYGYTF

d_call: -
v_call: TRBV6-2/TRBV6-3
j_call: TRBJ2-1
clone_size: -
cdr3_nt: TGTGCCAGCAGTTACGGCTATGAGCAGTTCTTC
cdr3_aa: CASSYGYEQFF

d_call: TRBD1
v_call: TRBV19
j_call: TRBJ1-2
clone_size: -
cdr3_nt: TGTGCCAGTAGTCCGGGACAGGGGGGCTATGGCTACACCTTC
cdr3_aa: CASSPGQGGYGYTF

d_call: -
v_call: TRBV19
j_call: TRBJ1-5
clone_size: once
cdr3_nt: TGTGCCAGTAGAGAGGGTGGTCAGCCCCAGCATTTT
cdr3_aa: CASREGGQPQHF

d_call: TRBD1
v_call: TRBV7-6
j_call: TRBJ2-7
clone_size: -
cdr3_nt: TGTGCCAGCAGCTTAGAAGCTGTTGGTGGGGACAGGTCCTACGAGCAGTACTTC
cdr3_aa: CASSLEAVGGDRSYEQYF

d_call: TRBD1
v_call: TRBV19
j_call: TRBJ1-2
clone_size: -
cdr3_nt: TGTGCCAGTAGTCCTACAGGGGGGAACTATGGCTACACCTTC
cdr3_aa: CASSPTGGNYGYTF

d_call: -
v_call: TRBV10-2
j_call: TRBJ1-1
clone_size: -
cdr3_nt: TGCGCCAGCAGTTGGGACAATGAAGCTTTCTTT
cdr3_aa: CASSWDNEAFF

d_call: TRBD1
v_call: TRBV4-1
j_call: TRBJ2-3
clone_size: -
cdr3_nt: TGCGCCAGCAGCCCATCGACAGGGGCAGATACGCAGTATTTT
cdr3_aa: CASSPSTGADTQYF

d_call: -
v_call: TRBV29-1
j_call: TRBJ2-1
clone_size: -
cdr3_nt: TGCAGCGCCTGCCGACAGTCCTGCTCCTACAATGAGCAGTTCTTC
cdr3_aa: CSACRQSCSYNEQFF